Below are 23 T cell receptor beta chains sequenced from a single sample in a study of blood T cells in healthy people across ages. Alongside a J-beta primer mix, a sample-barcoded 5' primer served in a second PCR lasting about 7 to 11 cycles. MiXCR, applied by TCRdb to the 5' RACE reads, yields one record per CDR3 protein. This sample carries about 570,000 distinct CDR3 sequences, roughly 29% of them seen once, and the ten largest clones take less than 20%. The sequenced material came from blood. The receptors were sampled from a woman between 65 and 79 years old in good health.

This clonotype was observed at least ten times. The genes are TRBV3-1 and TRBJ1-1; D not certain. CDR1 is LGHDT and CDR2 is YNNKEL in the germline V gene (reference sequence). Trimming left V 3 bases short and J 1 base short, with 3 bases between. The CDR3 contains 12 residues. The CDR3 sequence: CASSQGNTEAFF. The CDR3 bases are TGTGCCAGCAGCCAGGGGAACACTGAAGCTTTCTTT. The variable domain in full, with the rest retrieved from reference TRBV3-1 and TRBJ1-1, is DTAVSQTPKYLVTQMGNDKSIKCEQNLGHDTMYWYKQDSKKFLKIMFSYNNKELIINETVPNRFSPKSPDKAHLNLHINSLELGDSAVYFCASSQGNTEAFFGQGTRLTVV.

This clonotype was seen more than once but under ten times. The chain employs TRBV25-1 and TRBJ1-5; D is unresolved. The V gene's germline CDR1 is MGHDK and CDR2 SYGVNS. The CDR3 is 14 amino acids. Trimming took 3 bases from V and 7 from J, leaving 13 bases between them. As DNA, the CDR3 is TGTGCCAGCAGTGAGGAGGGCGGATGGCAGCCCCAGCATTTT. Translated: CASSEEGGWQPQHF.

This clonotype was recorded at least ten times. V gene TRBV2 combines with J gene TRBJ2-5; D ambiguous. The CDR3 loop spans 11 amino acids. Germline V gene lookup returns CDR1 SNHLY and CDR2 FYNNEI. Trimming pared 9 bases from V and 4 bases from J, leaving 9 bases between. CDR3 sequence (DNA): TGTGCCAGTAGTCAGACAGAGACCCAGTACTTC. Translation gives CASSQTETQYF.

The J gene is TRBJ1-3, the V gene TRBV7-2, with 7 bases matching TRBD1. Per germline, CDR1 SGHTA and CDR2 FQGNSA. V was clipped by 3 bases and J by 2 bases; unmatched bases: 4. The CDR3 extends over 15 amino acids. CDR3 DNA sequence: TGTGCCAGCAGCTTTACAGGGACAGCTGGAAACACCATATATTTT. Encoded protein: CASSFTGTAGNTIYF.

The table lists this clonotype with a few counts. This chain connects TRBV6-1 to TRBJ2-7, with 9 bases identical to TRBD1. The germline V gene has CDR1 MNHNS and CDR2 SASEGT. This CDR3 contains 18 residues. Germline trimming cut 6 bases from V and 2 bases from J; bases unmatched to any gene: 17. CDR3 loop: CASSLRTLTGGNPYEQYF. The CDR3 DNA sequence: TGTGCCAGCAGCCTACGCACCCTTACAGGGGGCAATCCCTACGAGCAGTACTTC.

This clonotype was seen more than once but under ten times. CDR3 nucleotide sequence: TGTGCCAGCAGCGTAGAAGGTTGGAGCGCGCCCTTTCAAGAGACCCAGTACTTC. Protein: CASSVEGWSAPFQETQYF. The chain is built from TRBV9 and TRBJ2-5; unclear D gene. The germline gives CDR1 SGDLS, CDR2 YYNGEE. CDR3 length equals 18 residues. Trimming left V 0 bases short and J 2 bases short, with 20 bases between.

This rearrangement joins TRBV20-1 to TRBJ2-1, with 15 bases matching TRBD2. V shed 4 bases and J 1 base; nucleotides not matched to a gene: 5. This CDR3 is 17 amino acids long. Germline CDR1 DFQATT, CDR2 SNEGSKA (reference sequence). The CDR3 spells CSATGTSGGLSYNEQFF. CDR3 sequence (DNA): TGCAGTGCTACCGGGACTAGCGGGGGGTTATCCTACAATGAGCAGTTCTTC.

This clonotype came up a few times. The rearrangement joins TRBV6-2 or TRBV6-3 to TRBJ1-1; possibly TRBD1 for D (5 bases). The V gene lost 8 bases and the J gene lost 1 base, with 14 bases spanning the gap. Germline V gives CDR1 MNHEY, CDR2 SVGEGT. CDR3 length equals 14 residues. CDR3 in DNA: TGTGCCAGCTTAAGGGCAGGGTCGAACACTGAAGCTTTCTTT. Residues: CASLRAGSNTEAFF.

The table lists this clonotype with a few counts. V and J are TRBV24-1 and TRBJ2-2; possible D gene TRBD1, 6 bases. Trimming cost V 7 bases and J 4 bases, with 12 bases left between them. The germline V gene has CDR1 KGHDR and CDR2 SFDVKD. CDR3 size: 14 residues. The CDR3 loop reads CATRQTGFTGELFF. CDR3 DNA sequence: TGTGCCACCAGACAGACAGGCTTCACCGGGGAGCTGTTTTTT.

The V and J genes are TRBV20-1 and TRBJ2-5; 14 bases fit TRBD2. V shed 4 bases, J shed 3 bases, and the junction held 4 bases outside the gene matches. This CDR3 is built from 15 residues. The germline V gene has CDR1 DFQATT and CDR2 SNEGSKA (reference sequence). The DNA for the CDR3 is TGCAGTGCTATTGGACTAGCGGGGGGTGAAGAGACCCAGTACTTC. Translation gives CSAIGLAGGEETQYF.

This clonotype was detected a few times. The chain links TRBV6-1 to TRBJ2-5; TRBD2 is a possible D gene (5 bases). The closer fit of TRBJ2-1 to the DNA end suggests the J call may be wrong. Germline V gene sequence: CDR1 MNHNS, CDR2 SASEGT. The CDR3 has 13 residues. The DNA for the CDR3 is TGTGCCAGCAGTGAAAGTTGGGAGAATGAGCAGTTCTTC. Amino acids: CASSESWENEQFF.

A few counts support this clonotype. The rearrangement joins TRBV11-1 to TRBJ2-1; D uncertain. Germline CDR1 reads SGHAT; CDR2 reads FQDESV (reference sequence). CDR3 size: 13 residues. Trimming cost V 2 bases and J 9 bases, with 11 bases left between them. In nucleotides, the CDR3 is TGTGCCAGCAGCTTACACCGTGATCCTGAGCAGTTCTTC. It is translated as CASSLHRDPEQFF. Based on the CDR3 plus reference TRBV11-1 and TRBJ2-1, the full variable domain is EAEVAQSPRYKITEKSQAVAFWCDPISGHATLYWYRQILGQGPELLVQFQDESVVDDSQLPKDRFSAERLKGVDSTLKIQPAELGDSAMYLCASSLHRDPEQFFGPGTRLTVL.

This clonotype has only a few counts. J is TRBJ2-1 and V is TRBV30; D is tentatively TRBD1 or TRBD2 (5 bases each). The CDR3 spans 12 residues. Trimming removed 0 bases at V and 9 bases at J, with 9 bases between. Germline V lookup: CDR1 GTSNPN, CDR2 SVGIG (reference sequence). The CDR3 loop is CAWSVRGPEQFF. DNA for the CDR3: TGTGCCTGGAGTGTACGGGGCCCTGAGCAGTTCTTC.

This clonotype was recorded only once. V is TRBV28 and J is TRBJ1-4; D gene uncertain. V lost 6 bases and J 3 bases, leaving 11 bases between the germline ends. The germline gives CDR1 MDHEN, CDR2 SYDVKM. CDR3 length: 14 residues. The CDR3 reads CASSGGCANEKLFF. The CDR3 DNA follows: TGTGCCAGCAGCGGTGGGTGCGCTAATGAAAAACTGTTTTTT.

The rearrangement uses TRBV5-1 and TRBJ2-2; 7 bases fit TRBD1. V shed 3 bases and J 1 base; nucleotides not matched to a gene: 0. The CDR3 sequence is 14 residues long. From germline, CDR1 is SGHRS and CDR2 YFSETQ. The CDR3 spells CASSWDRNTGELFF. Written as DNA, the CDR3 is TGCGCCAGCAGCTGGGACAGGAACACCGGGGAGCTGTTTTTT. Based on the CDR3 plus reference TRBV5-1 and TRBJ2-2, the full variable domain is KAGVTQTPRYLIKTRGQQVTLSCSPISGHRSVSWYQQTPGQGLQFLFEYFSETQRNKGNFPGRFSGRQFSNSRSEMNVSTLELGDSALYLCASSWDRNTGELFFGEGSRLTVL.

The chain is built from TRBV12-3 or TRBV12-4 and TRBJ1-5; D not certain. V was cut by 6 bases and J by 0 bases, with 21 bases left in between. The CDR3 contains 18 residues. This CDR3 is CASSFEAGRTYSNQPQHF. CDR3 DNA: TGTGCCAGCAGCTTTGAGGCGGGCAGAACCTATAGCAATCAGCCCCAGCATTTT.

This clonotype was observed a few times. The chain combines TRBV7-2 with TRBJ2-1; possibly TRBD2 for D (7 bases). CDR1 SGHTA and CDR2 FQGNSA come from the germline V gene. Deletions cut 4 bases from V and 10 bases from J, with 20 bases between. This CDR3 has 15 amino acids. This chain's CDR3 is CASSSQGGGLWEQFF. Here the CDR3 DNA reads TGTGCCAGCAGCTCCCAAGGGGGAGGGTTATGGGAGCAGTTCTTC. The whole variable domain, remainder taken from reference TRBV7-2 and TRBJ2-1, is GAGVSQSPSNKVTEKGKDVELRCDPISGHTALYWYRQSLGQGLEFLIYFQGNSAPDKSGLPSDRFSAERTGGSVSTLTIQRTQQEDSAVYLCASSSQGGGLWEQFFGPGTRLTVL.

This clonotype was observed once. The conserved final phenylalanine or tryptophan is absent from the CDR3, which likely points to a read error. The V and J genes are TRBV29-1 and TRBJ1-2; no definite D call. Trimming removed 2 bases at V and 7 bases at J, with 17 bases between. Per germline, CDR1 SQVTM and CDR2 ANQGSEA. The CDR3 contains 14 residues. The CDR3 DNA reads TGCAGCGTTGAATCCGGCGGGGATCGGAGTGGCTACACCTCC. Its protein is CSVESGGDRSGYTS.

This sequence joins TRBV7-9 and TRBJ2-5; TRBD1 might be the D (8 bases). Trimming took 3 bases from V and 4 from J, leaving 15 bases between them. Germline CDR1 and CDR2: SEHNR and FQNEAQ (reference sequence). The length of the CDR3 is 15 residues. The CDR3 sequence: CASSFGQGGRETQYF. CDR3 coding DNA: TGTGCCAGCAGCTTTGGACAGGGCGGGAGAGAGACCCAGTACTTC.

This clonotype has a count of ten or more. The chain links TRBV5-1 to TRBJ2-5; the D is unclear. Deletions cut 0 bases from V and 2 bases from J, with 11 bases between. The CDR3 runs to 15 residues. Looked up from germline, CDR1 is SGHRS and CDR2 is YFSETQ. This CDR3 is CASSLGQAIQETQYF. DNA for the CDR3: TGCGCCAGCAGCTTGGGTCAGGCAATTCAAGAGACCCAGTACTTC. Complete variable domain (other parts from reference TRBV5-1 and TRBJ2-5): KAGVTQTPRYLIKTRGQQVTLSCSPISGHRSVSWYQQTPGQGLQFLFEYFSETQRNKGNFPGRFSGRQFSNSRSEMNVSTLELGDSALYLCASSLGQAIQETQYFGPGTRLLVL.

The sample holds a few counts of this clonotype. The V and J genes are TRBV5-1 and TRBJ2-1; D may be TRBD1 (5 bases). CDR3 size: 14 residues. In germline, CDR1 is SGHRS, CDR2 YFSETQ. Trimming left V 4 bases short and J 10 bases short, with 18 bases between. The CDR3 DNA reads TGCGCCAGCAGCACGCAGCAGGGAAATAACGAGCAGTTCTTC. Encoded protein: CASSTQQGNNEQFF.

This clonotype was seen a handful of times. The chain joins TRBV5-6 to TRBJ1-2; 8 nucleotides line up with TRBD1. Germline-derived CDR1 and CDR2 are SGHDT and YYEEEE. The CDR3 loop spans 15 amino acids. V was clipped by 2 bases and J by 5 bases; unmatched bases: 8. This chain's CDR3 is CASSFDRGGRYGYTF. CDR3 DNA sequence: TGTGCCAGCAGCTTCGACAGGGGAGGGAGGTATGGCTACACCTTC.

The rearrangement uses TRBV7-2 and TRBJ2-7; 9 positions match TRBD1. Per germline, CDR1 SGHTA and CDR2 FQGNSA. The CDR3 contains 15 residues. The J segment lost 1 base and the V segment lost 6 bases, leaving 7 bases of the junction unmatched. Here the CDR3 reads CASSRGQGLSYEQYF. DNA for the CDR3: TGTGCCAGCAGTCGGGGACAGGGCCTATCCTACGAGCAGTACTTC.